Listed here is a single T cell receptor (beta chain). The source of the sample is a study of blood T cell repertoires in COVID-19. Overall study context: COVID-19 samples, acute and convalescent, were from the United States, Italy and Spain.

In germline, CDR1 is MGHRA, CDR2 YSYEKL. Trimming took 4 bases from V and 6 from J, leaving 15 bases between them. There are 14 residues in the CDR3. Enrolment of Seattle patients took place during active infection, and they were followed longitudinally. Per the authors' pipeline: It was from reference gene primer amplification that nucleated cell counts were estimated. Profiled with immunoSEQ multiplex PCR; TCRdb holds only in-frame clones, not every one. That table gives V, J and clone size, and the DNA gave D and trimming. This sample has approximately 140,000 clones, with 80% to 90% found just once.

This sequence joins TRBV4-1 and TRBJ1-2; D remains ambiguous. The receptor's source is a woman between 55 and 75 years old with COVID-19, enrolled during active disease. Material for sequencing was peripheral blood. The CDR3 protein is CASSRYRDLDGYTF. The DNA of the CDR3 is TGCGCCAGCAGCCGTTATCGAGACTTAGATGGCTACACCTTC.